The clone carrying this T cell receptor (beta chain) was seen at least ten times. The antigen remains undetermined. TCRdb re-derived calls from the reads in MiXCR, one entry per CDR3 protein. Here the sample spans roughly 4,000 distinct CDR3 sequences, approximately 15% being singletons. These data come from a study of liver allograft versus peripheral blood T cells. Across the whole study: Intrahepatic T cell receptor repertoires from transplanted livers were compared against repertoires in recipients' peripheral blood.

The CDR3 length is 11 residues. Trimming took 7 bases from V and 3 from J, leaving 7 bases between them. Germline lookup yields CDR1 SEHNR and CDR2 FQNEAQ (reference sequence). Study-wide results and caveats: There were reportedly differences between T cell receptor repertoires inside liver allografts and those in peripheral blood.

The source of this sequence is a human patient who had a liver transplant. The T cells may come from the graft donor. The rearrangement uses TRBV7-9 and TRBJ2-7, with no clear D. The CDR3 here is CASTVGYEQYF. CDR3 nucleotide sequence: TGTGCCAGCACGGTCGGCTACGAGCAGTACTTC. Filled out from reference TRBV7-9 and TRBJ2-7, the complete variable domain reads DTGVSQNPRHKITKRGQNVTFRCDPISEHNRLYWYRQTLGQGPEFLTYFQNEAQLEKSRLLSDRFSAERPKGSFSTLEIQRTEQGDSAMYLCASTVGYEQYFGPGTRLTVT.